Listed here are 30 T cell receptor beta chains from one sample, sequenced in a study of CD8+ T cells in alopecia areata. Treatment here: oral pan-JAK inhibitor, 5-10 mg twice daily. Extraction of RNA preceded its reverse transcription into cDNA, which served as the sequencing template. Assay used: immunoSEQ multiplex PCR; TCRdb lists only in-frame clones, some missing. This sample has about 76,000 clones; approximately 64% occur once, and the top ten carry about a quarter. The sample here was CD8+ T cells sorted from blood, taken at week 24, from a patient treated with tofacitinib. These receptors were collected from a human donor with alopecia areata.

This clone was seen more than once but under ten times. This sequence joins TRBV27 and TRBJ2-7, with TRBD2 identical over 11 bases. The length of the CDR3 is 16 residues. Germline CDR1 reads MNHEY; CDR2 reads SMNVEV (reference sequence). With V trimmed by 5 bases and J by 2 bases, 8 bases remained unmatched. The CDR3 loop is CASSPISGRAPYEQYF. Written as DNA, the CDR3 is TGTGCCAGCAGTCCGATTAGCGGGAGGGCCCCCTACGAGCAGTACTTC.

The chain links TRBV7-6 to TRBJ2-5, with TRBD1 as a possible D gene (6 bases). The CDR3 extends over 14 amino acids. V dropped 5 bases and J dropped 3 bases, with 13 bases sitting between them. Germline CDR1 is SGHVS and CDR2 is FNYEAQ. This CDR3 reads CASSPGTSKETQYF. CDR3 in DNA: TGTGCCAGCAGCCCCGGGACATCGAAAGAGACCCAGTACTTC.

J is TRBJ2-3 and V is TRBV4-1; 10 nucleotides match TRBD2. J gave up 2 bases and V 3 bases, and 5 bases lay outside the gene matches. The CDR3 totals 16 residues. Germline CDR1 is MGHRA and CDR2 is YSYEKL. The CDR3 DNA reads as TGCGCCAGCAGCCACCCAGGACTAGCGGACACAGATACGCAGTATTTT. This translates into CASSHPGLADTDTQYF.

The gene calls are TRBV30 and TRBJ1-2, with D possibly being TRBD1 (6 bases). The CDR3 is 13 residues long. Germline V CDR1 and CDR2: GTSNPN, SVGIG (reference sequence). V lost 4 bases, J lost 8 bases, and 17 bases lay in between. The CDR3 nucleotides are TGTGCCTGGACCCAAACAGGGTCTGGGGGCTACACCTTC. Its translation is CAWTQTGSGGYTF.

Here the CDR3 DNA reads TGTGCCAGCAGTGAATTTGACAGCCCGGGCGGTTACGAGCAGTACTTC. Protein product: CASSEFDSPGGYEQYF. The chain uses TRBV25-1 and TRBJ2-7; TRBD1 is a possible D gene (5 bases). The CDR3 has 16 amino acids. The ends were cut back, 1 base at V and 4 bases at J, with 17 bases in the middle. Germline CDR1 MGHDK, CDR2 SYGVNS.

A note on this clone: A read error may account for a junction end that differs from germline. The V and J genes are TRBV29-1 and TRBJ2-2; TRBD1 might be the D (5 bases). The CDR3 contains 15 residues. Germline V lookup: CDR1 SQVTM, CDR2 ANQGSEA. CDR3: CSAEYDSSNTGELFF. Written as DNA, the CDR3 is TGCAGCGCTGAATACGACAGCTCGAACACCGGGGAGCTGTTTTTT.

The rearrangement links TRBV7-6 to TRBJ1-2; TRBD1 is a possible D gene (5 bases). The CDR3 contains 13 residues. Looked up from germline, CDR1 is SGHVS and CDR2 is FNYEAQ. The V end was cut by 4 bases, the J end by 9 bases, with 15 bases between. The CDR3 region has the DNA TGTGCCAGCAGCTACGGGACCCGCTCAAGCTACACCTTC. Translated, it gives CASSYGTRSSYTF.

The V call is TRBV23-1, the J call TRBJ2-3; 8 nucleotides match TRBD1. TRBV23-1 is identified as an open reading frame with a role that is uncertain. The J segment lost 2 bases and the V segment lost 2 bases, leaving 6 bases of the junction unmatched. CDR3 size: 16 residues. This CDR3 reads CASSQRRTGNTDTQYF. The CDR3 DNA reads TGCGCCAGCAGTCAAAGAAGGACAGGGAACACAGATACGCAGTATTTT.

The chain combines TRBV7-6 with TRBJ1-5; TRBD1 might be the D (6 bases). V dropped 1 base and J dropped 1 base, with 11 bases sitting between them. The CDR3 runs 16 residues. CDR1 and CDR2 (germline): SGHVS, FNYEAQ. The CDR3 here is CASSLEQGRSNQPQHF. In nucleotides, the CDR3 is TGTGCCAGCAGCTTAGAACAGGGAAGGAGCAATCAGCCCCAGCATTTT.

The V gene is TRBV6-5, the J gene TRBJ1-1; TRBD1 is a possible D gene (5 bases). Germline V gene data show CDR1 as MNHEY and CDR2 as SVGAGI. The CDR3 totals 13 residues. Trimming took off 5 bases at V and 8 bases at J, with 15 bases between the two ends. The CDR3 reads CASSPLVRVEAFF. The CDR3 nucleotides read TGTGCCAGCAGTCCCCTGGTCAGGGTGGAAGCTTTCTTT.

The CDR3 region is CASTPITAANTGELFF. The CDR3 DNA reads as TGTGCCAGCACCCCGATCACGGCTGCGAACACCGGGGAGCTGTTTTTT. The chain couples TRBV5-4 to TRBJ2-2; D is unresolved. The CDR3 is made up of 16 amino acids. Looked up from germline, CDR1 is SGHNT and CDR2 is YYREEE (reference sequence). V gave up 6 bases and J gave up 0 bases, with 15 bases separating them. Variable domain in full (rest from reference TRBV5-4 and TRBJ2-2): ETGVTQSPTHLIKTRGQQVTLRCSSQSGHNTVSWYQQALGQGPQFIFQYYREEENGRGNFPPRFSGLQFPNYSSELNVNALELDDSALYLCASTPITAANTGELFFGEGSRLTVL.

The V and J genes are TRBV6-1 and TRBJ2-1; 8 positions match TRBD2. V lost 5 bases to trimming and J lost 8 bases; unmatched junction nucleotides: 8. The CDR3 runs 14 residues. Germline V gives CDR1 MNHNS, CDR2 SASEGT. CDR3 coding DNA: TGTGCCAGCAGTTCCGGGACTAGTTGGGATGAGCAGTTCTTC. This sequence encodes CASSSGTSWDEQFF.

The V and J genes are TRBV29-1 and TRBJ1-5, with 9 positions matching TRBD1. V shed 5 bases, J shed 0 bases, and the junction held 5 bases outside the gene matches. This CDR3 has 15 amino acids. Germline lookup yields CDR1 SQVTM and CDR2 ANQGSEA. The chain's CDR3 is CSVRQGVSSNQPQHF. CDR3 DNA sequence: TGCAGCGTTCGACAGGGGGTGAGTAGCAATCAGCCCCAGCATTTT.

This clone was observed once. V and J are TRBV11-2 and TRBJ2-7; D is ambiguous. Germline loops: CDR1 SGHAT, CDR2 FQNNGV. V shed 0 bases and J shed 4 bases, with 7 bases lying between them. The CDR3 is made up of 13 amino acids. CDR3 sequence reads: CASSLDWGYEQYF. Written as DNA, the CDR3 is TGTGCCAGCAGCTTAGACTGGGGTTACGAGCAGTACTTC.

The chain employs TRBV5-1 and TRBJ1-2, with D perhaps TRBD1 (5 bases). The CDR3 has 12 amino acids. Trimming cost V 3 bases and J 4 bases, with 7 bases left between them. Germline assignment: CDR1 SGHRS and CDR2 YFSETQ. CDR3 DNA sequence: TGCGCCAGCAGCTCAGGGTTCTATGGCTACACCTTC. It specifies CASSSGFYGYTF.

The rearrangement uses TRBV7-6 and TRBJ2-3, with D unresolved. Germline V CDR1 and CDR2: SGHVS, FNYEAQ. V was shortened by 1 base and J by 1 base, with 9 bases between the two germline ends. The length of the CDR3 is 15 residues. This CDR3 is CASSLVTERTDTQYF. CDR3 DNA sequence: TGTGCCAGCAGCTTAGTTACGGAGCGCACAGATACGCAGTATTTT.

V is TRBV7-2 and J is TRBJ2-7, with D perhaps matching TRBD1 (6 bases). Trimming took 4 bases from V and 0 from J, leaving 16 bases between them. The CDR3 is 16 residues long. Germline lookup yields CDR1 SGHTA and CDR2 FQGNSA. CDR3 in DNA: TGTGCCAGCAGCTATGGACAGTCTTTGGGCTCCTACGAGCAGTACTTC. Residues: CASSYGQSLGSYEQYF.

This clone was seen a few times. The genes are TRBV7-6 and TRBJ2-2, with 9 bases fitting TRBD1. With V trimmed by 4 bases and J by 7 bases, 4 bases remained unmatched. This CDR3 is built from 14 residues. Germline CDR1 is SGHVS and CDR2 is FNYEAQ. The CDR3, as DNA: TGTGCCAGCAGCTCCGGGACAGGGAACGGGGAGCTGTTTTTT. This translates into CASSSGTGNGELFF. The full variable domain, its missing parts supplied by reference TRBV7-6 and TRBJ2-2, is GAGVSQSPRYKVTKRGQDVALRCDPISGHVSLYWYRQALGQGPEFLTYFNYEAQQDKSGLPNDRFSAERPEGSISTLTIQRTEQRDSAMYRCASSSGTGNGELFFGEGSRLTVL.

This CDR3 reads CASSLAPHVGYEQYF. The CDR3 coding sequence is TGTGCCAGCAGCTTGGCTCCTCACGTGGGCTACGAGCAGTACTTC. The chain has TRBV5-6 and TRBJ2-7, with D uncertain. CDR1 and CDR2 (germline): SGHDT, YYEEEE. The CDR3 is 15 amino acids. Trimming removed 0 bases at V and 3 bases at J, with 13 bases between.

The chain uses TRBV27 and TRBJ2-2, with 9 bases lining up with TRBD1. Per germline, CDR1 MNHEY and CDR2 SMNVEV (reference sequence). CDR3 size: 16 residues. Germline trimming cut 4 bases from V and 4 bases from J; bases unmatched to any gene: 7. CDR3 nucleotide sequence: TGTGCCAGCAGTTGGGGGACAGGGAGTAGCACCGGGGAGCTGTTTTTT. Translated: CASSWGTGSSTGELFF.

The V gene is TRBV9, the J gene TRBJ2-5; 16 bases align to TRBD2. CDR1 and CDR2 (germline): SGDLS, YYNGEE. This CDR3 has 18 residues. Germline trimming cut 4 bases from V and 4 bases from J; bases unmatched to any gene: 10. CDR3 bases: TGTGCCAGCAGCCCCTGGGGGACTAGCGGGGGGGCTCGAGAGACCCAGTACTTC. As protein: CASSPWGTSGGARETQYF.

The chain is built from TRBV21-1 and TRBJ1-5. TRBV21-1 is tagged as a pseudogene. CDR3 length equals 18 residues. The CDR3 DNA is TGTGCCAGCAGCTCGCGACCCCACGGGGCCCTTTGCAATCAGCCCCAGCATTTT. This codes for CASSSRPHGALCNQPQHF.

The rearrangement joins TRBV9 to TRBJ1-2; TRBD1 aligns across 8 bases. The CDR3 sequence is 14 residues long. The V gene's germline CDR1 is SGDLS and CDR2 YYNGEE. J gave up 3 bases and V 3 bases, and 4 bases lay outside the gene matches. For the CDR3, the DNA is TGTGCCAGCAGCGAGACAGGGGAGGACTATGGCTACACCTTC. It codes for CASSETGEDYGYTF.

The rearrangement uses TRBV6-5 and TRBJ2-3; tentatively, D is TRBD1 (5 bases). Per germline, CDR1 MNHEY and CDR2 SVGAGI. CDR3 length equals 15 residues. V lost 4 bases, J lost 2 bases, and 13 bases lay in between. The CDR3 region has the DNA TGTGCCAGCAGTTCCCAGGGCTCCAACACAGATACGCAGTATTTT. It specifies CASSSQGSNTDTQYF.

This clone came up a few times. The chain employs TRBV5-1 and TRBJ2-4, with TRBD1 matching over 7 bases. This CDR3 is 15 amino acids long. After removal of 0 bases from V and 7 bases from J, the junction contained 7 bases not matched to a gene. Germline CDR1 and CDR2: SGHRS and YFSETQ. For the CDR3, the DNA is TGCGCCAGCAGCTTGGGACAGGGCCAAGGCAACATTCAGTACTTC. Translation gives CASSLGQGQGNIQYF.

The rearrangement links TRBV7-2 to TRBJ2-6; D unclear. The CDR3 runs 15 residues. Trimming stripped 7 bases from V and 1 base from J, with 11 bases between. Per the germline V gene, CDR1 is SGHTA and CDR2 is FQGNSA. For the CDR3, the DNA is TGTGCCAGCACCAAGGGTTTTTCTGGGGCCAACGTCCTGACTTTC. Protein product: CASTKGFSGANVLTF.

CDR3 sequence: CASSSRPAGGPFEQYF. CDR3 coding DNA: TGTGCCAGCAGTTCCCGGCCTGCGGGAGGGCCCTTCGAGCAGTACTTC. The V call is TRBV6-5, the J call TRBJ2-7, with TRBD2 identical over 9 bases. The V gene's germline CDR1 is MNHEY and CDR2 SVGAGI. Unmatched junction bases numbered 13, after V lost 4 bases and J lost 6 bases. There are 16 residues in the CDR3.

In nucleotides, the CDR3 is TGTGCCAGCAGCCAAGAGTTGGGTACACCCGGATCACCCCTCCACTTT. Translated, it gives CASSQELGTPGSPLHF. The chain is built from TRBV4-2 and TRBJ1-6; no reliable D call. The CDR3 extends over 16 amino acids. Germline V gives CDR1 LGHNA, CDR2 YNFKEQ. The ends were cut back, 0 bases at V and 10 bases at J, with 16 bases in the middle.

This sequence joins TRBV6-5 and TRBJ2-1, with 7 bases that match TRBD2. Trimming took 6 bases from V and 5 from J; bases not matched to a gene: 4. The CDR3 consists of 13 residues. Germline CDR1 and CDR2: MNHEY and SVGAGI. CDR3 in DNA: TGTGCCAGCAGGATACGGGGGGACAATGAGCAGTTCTTC. It encodes CASRIRGDNEQFF.

The chain links TRBV15 to TRBJ2-5; the D gene is possibly TRBD2 (5 bases). V dropped 0 bases and J dropped 4 bases, with 9 bases sitting between them. The CDR3 is 14 residues long. CDR1 is LNHNV, CDR2 YYDKDF, per germline (reference sequence). CDR3 DNA sequence: TGTGCCACCAGCAGAGATCCGGGAATAGAGACCCAGTACTTC. It encodes CATSRDPGIETQYF. The full variable domain, in which reference TRBV15 and TRBJ2-5 provide the parts outside the CDR3, is DAMVIQNPRYQVTQFGKPVTLSCSQTLNHNVMYWYQQKSSQAPKLLFHYYDKDFNNEADTPDNFQSRRPNTSFCFLDIRSPGLGDTAMYLCATSRDPGIETQYFGPGTRLLVL.